This TCR beta chain was recorded in a study of shared clonotypes between healthy human individuals. Study-level information: Serving as donors were a couple of women and a few men, whose ages spanned 18 to 49. The study, taken as a whole, reports: Read depth was anticipated to influence clonotype sharing among donors. Generation probabilities were higher for clonotypes shared across all four sorted-subset donors than for unshared ones.

V was shortened by 4 bases and J by 3 bases, with 14 bases between the two germline ends. This CDR3 has 15 residues. CDR1 is MNHNS and CDR2 is SASEGT in the germline V gene. The assay was immunoSEQ multiplex PCR, and TCRdb's table has in-frame clones only and misses some. The profile shows some 2,100,000 clones, approximately 96% of them singletons. In the case of this clone: Its target is unknown.

V is TRBV6-1 and J is TRBJ2-3; D remains unclear. The clonotype was recovered from a man aged 18 to 29 in good health. Sequencing was carried out using naive CD4+ T cells sorted from blood. Subset denoted: CD45RA+ positively selected. DNA of the CDR3: TGTGCCAGCAGTGTCCCCTTGCAGTTGACAGATACGCAGTATTTT. This sequence encodes CASSVPLQLTDTQYF.